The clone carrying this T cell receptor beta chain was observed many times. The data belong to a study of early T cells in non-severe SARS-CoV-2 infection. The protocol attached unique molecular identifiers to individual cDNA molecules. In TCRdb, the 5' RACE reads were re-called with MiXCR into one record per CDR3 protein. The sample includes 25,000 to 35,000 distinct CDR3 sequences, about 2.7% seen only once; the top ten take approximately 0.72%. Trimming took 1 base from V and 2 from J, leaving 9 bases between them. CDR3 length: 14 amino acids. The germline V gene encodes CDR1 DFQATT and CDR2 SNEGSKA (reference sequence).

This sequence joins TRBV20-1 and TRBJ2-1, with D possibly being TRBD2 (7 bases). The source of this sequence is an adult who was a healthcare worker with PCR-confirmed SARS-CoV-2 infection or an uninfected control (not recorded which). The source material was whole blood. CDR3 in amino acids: CSARGGGPYNEQFF. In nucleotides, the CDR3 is TGCAGTGCTAGAGGGGGGGGCCCCTACAATGAGCAGTTCTTC.